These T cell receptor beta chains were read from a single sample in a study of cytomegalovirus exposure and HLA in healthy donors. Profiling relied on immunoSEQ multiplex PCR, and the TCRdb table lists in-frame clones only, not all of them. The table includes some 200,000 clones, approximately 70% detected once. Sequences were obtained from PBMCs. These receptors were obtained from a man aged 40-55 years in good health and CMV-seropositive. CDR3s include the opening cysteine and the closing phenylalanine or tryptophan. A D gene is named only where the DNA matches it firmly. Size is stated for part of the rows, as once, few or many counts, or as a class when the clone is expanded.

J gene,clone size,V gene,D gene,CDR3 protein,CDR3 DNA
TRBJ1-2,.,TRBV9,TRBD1,CASSVGQGPVGGYTF,TGTGCCAGCAGCGTTGGACAGGGCCCCGTGGGGGGCTACACCTTC
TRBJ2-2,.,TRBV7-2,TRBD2,CASTDRLAGATGELFF,TGTGCCAGCACCGACAGGCTAGCGGGGGCCACCGGGGAGCTGTTTTTT
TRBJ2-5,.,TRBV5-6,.,CASSQLRAQGAQYF,TGTGCCAGCAGCCAGCTAAGGGCCCAAGGGGCCCAGTACTTC
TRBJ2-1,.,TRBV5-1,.,CASRPGHARDEQFF,TGCGCCAGCAGGCCGGGACATGCACGCGATGAGCAGTTCTTC
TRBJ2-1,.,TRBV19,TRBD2,CASSTGSGGNNEQFF,TGTGCCAGTAGCACCGGAAGCGGGGGGAATAATGAGCAGTTCTTC
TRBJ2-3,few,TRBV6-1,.,CASSVTPQDTQYF,TGTGCCAGCAGTGTTACCCCCCAGGATACGCAGTATTTT
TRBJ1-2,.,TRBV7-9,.,CASSERGAGGYTF,TGTGCCAGCAGCGAACGGGGGGCAGGTGGCTACACCTTC
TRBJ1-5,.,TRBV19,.,CASTPDGEDQPQHF,TGTGCCAGTACCCCGGACGGGGAAGATCAGCCCCAGCATTTT
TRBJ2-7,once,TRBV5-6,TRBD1,CASSLLTGGVYEQYF,TGTGCTAGCAGCTTGCTGACAGGGGGCGTATACGAGCAGTACTTC
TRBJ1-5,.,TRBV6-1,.,CASSQGSDQPQHF,TGTGCCAGCAGCCAGGGGTCCGATCAGCCCCAGCATTTT
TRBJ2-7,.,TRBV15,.,CATSPNSGLSYEQYF,TGTGCCACCAGTCCTAATAGCGGACTCTCCTACGAGCAGTACTTC
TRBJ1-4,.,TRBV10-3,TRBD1,CAIRPGQGTNEKLFF,TGTGCCATCAGACCTGGACAGGGAACTAATGAAAAACTGTTTTTT
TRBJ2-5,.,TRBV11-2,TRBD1,CASSPWDRGGETQYF,TGTGCCAGCAGCCCATGGGACAGGGGGGGGGAGACCCAGTACTTC
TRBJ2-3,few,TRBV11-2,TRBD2,CASSVRLAGSTDTQYF,TGTGCCAGCAGTGTTCGACTAGCGGGGAGCACAGATACGCAGTATTTT
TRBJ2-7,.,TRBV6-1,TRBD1,CASSAKQGASYEQYF,TGTGCCAGCAGTGCAAAACAGGGGGCTTCTTACGAGCAGTACTTC
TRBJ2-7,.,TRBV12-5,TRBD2,CASAPSGGTYEQYF,TGTGCTAGTGCCCCTAGCGGGGGTACCTACGAGCAGTACTTC
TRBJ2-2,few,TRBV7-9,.,CASSLDRAAGELFF,TGTGCCAGCAGCTTAGACAGGGCAGCGGGGGAGCTGTTTTTT
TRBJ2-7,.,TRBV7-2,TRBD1,CASSPGGNNEQYF,TGTGCCAGCAGCCCAGGGGGTAACAACGAGCAGTACTTC
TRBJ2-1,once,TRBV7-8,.,CASSTRGEGEQFF,TGTGCCAGCAGCACCAGGGGAGAGGGTGAGCAGTTCTTC
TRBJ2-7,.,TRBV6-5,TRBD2,CASSLAGRVYEQYF,TGTGCCAGCAGCCTAGCGGGACGCGTTTACGAGCAGTACTTC
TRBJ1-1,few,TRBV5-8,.,CASSREYGLGEAFF,TGTGCCAGCAGCCGCGAATATGGTCTAGGTGAAGCTTTCTTT
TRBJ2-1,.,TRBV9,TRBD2,CASSPRLAGARLSSYNEQFF,TGTGCCAGCAGCCCGCGACTAGCGGGCGCCCGACTAAGCTCCTACAATGAGCAGTTCTTC